What follows is one TCR beta chain and its context. Its antigen remains unidentified. Sequencing used immunoSEQ multiplex PCR; TCRdb keeps in-frame clones, though not all of them. This table has about 97,000 clones, approximately 75% appearing once. Patients in the study, people with chemo-refractory metastatic non-small-cell lung cancer, received focal radiation plus ipilimumab CTLA-4 blockade. The CDR3 covers 13 residues. V shed 0 bases and J shed 10 bases, with 10 bases lying between them. Germline-derived CDR1 and CDR2 are KGHSY and FQNENV. The source of the sample is a study of radiotherapy plus CTLA-4 blockade in lung cancer. Study-level results: In blood, tumor-derived TCR clones expanded after radiotherapy plus ipilimumab.

The source of this sequence is a human donor with non-small cell lung cancer who had a partial response to radiotherapy plus ipilimumab. Some clones in this sample may be carry-over from other donors' samples. The rearrangement uses TRBV16 and TRBJ2-1; no firm D call. The specimen was peripheral blood, collected from a patient treated with radiotherapy plus ipilimumab. This chain's CDR3 is CASSQSTASEQFF. DNA for the CDR3: TGTGCCAGCAGCCAATCTACTGCATCGGAGCAGTTCTTC.